These T cell receptor beta chains were read from a single sample in a study of T-cell reconstitution after alpha-beta-depleted transplantation in children. Via MiXCR, TCRdb re-called the PCR reads, giving one row per CDR3 protein. The sample lists just under 350,000 distinct CDR3 sequences; around 15% were seen once. The source material was PBMCs, mostly from graft donor cells, sampled 360 days after TCRalphabeta/CD19-depleted stem cell transplant. The receptors derive from a male patient between 2 and 9 years old who had a stem cell transplant for acute lymphoblastic leukemia, so the T cells may come from the graft donor. The CDR3 runs from the conserved cysteine through the conserved F or W. The D gene is left open where the match is weak. Size tells how often a clone was seen (once, few, many) or the class of an expanded clone, and some rows leave it out.

clone_size: few; d_call: .; v_call: TRBV7-8; j_call: TRBJ2-2; cdr3_nt: TGTGCCAGCAGCTTAGTGACGGGAGTTAACACCGGGGAGCTGTTTTTT; cdr3_aa: CASSLVTGVNTGELFF
clone_size: few; d_call: .; v_call: TRBV4-1; j_call: TRBJ2-1; cdr3_nt: TGCGCCAGCAGCCAAGTCGAGGGGGTATGGGAGCAGTTCTTC; cdr3_aa: CASSQVEGVWEQFF
clone_size: .; d_call: .; v_call: TRBV7-2; j_call: TRBJ2-3; cdr3_nt: TGTGCCAGCAGCTTAGTTGACAGCTATACGCAGTATTTT; cdr3_aa: CASSLVDSYTQYF
clone_size: few; d_call: TRBD1; v_call: TRBV9; j_call: TRBJ2-2; cdr3_nt: TGTGCCAGCAGCTCAAATACAGGGGAGAGTGGCCGACCCGGGGAGCTGTTTTTT; cdr3_aa: CASSSNTGESGRPGELFF
clone_size: .; d_call: .; v_call: TRBV7-9; j_call: TRBJ2-3; cdr3_nt: TGTGCCAGCAGCTTACTAGCGTCGGCAGATACGCAGTATTTT; cdr3_aa: CASSLLASADTQYF
clone_size: .; d_call: .; v_call: TRBV14; j_call: TRBJ2-7; cdr3_nt: TGTGCCAGCAGCCAAGCTATGAGGAGACCAACCTACGAGCAGTACTTC; cdr3_aa: CASSQAMRRPTYEQYF
clone_size: .; d_call: TRBD1; v_call: TRBV24-1; j_call: TRBJ1-2; cdr3_nt: TGTGCCACCAGTGATCGATCGGACAGGGCCTATGGCTACACCTTC; cdr3_aa: CATSDRSDRAYGYTF
clone_size: .; d_call: TRBD2; v_call: TRBV12-3/TRBV12-4; j_call: TRBJ2-5; cdr3_nt: TGTGCCAGCAGTTATGGGGCGATTGGCGGGGGGGAGACCCAGTACTTC; cdr3_aa: CASSYGAIGGGETQYF
clone_size: .; d_call: .; v_call: TRBV28; j_call: TRBJ1-1; cdr3_nt: TGTGCCAGCGGCCCCGGGCGGGGGTTCACTGAAGCTTTCTTT; cdr3_aa: CASGPGRGFTEAFF
clone_size: .; d_call: .; v_call: TRBV5-1; j_call: TRBJ2-5; cdr3_nt: TGCGCCAGCAGCTTGGCCGCGAGCGACCTAACCCAGTACTTC; cdr3_aa: CASSLAASDLTQYF
clone_size: few; d_call: .; v_call: TRBV5-4; j_call: TRBJ2-5; cdr3_nt: TGTGCCAGCAGCCCGTGGGGGGGCAAAGAGACCCAGTACTTC; cdr3_aa: CASSPWGGKETQYF
clone_size: .; d_call: .; v_call: TRBV6-1; j_call: TRBJ2-7; cdr3_nt: TGTGCCAGCAGAGACACGACGGAATTCTCCTACGAGCAGTACTTC; cdr3_aa: CASRDTTEFSYEQYF
clone_size: .; d_call: TRBD1; v_call: TRBV4-1; j_call: TRBJ1-6; cdr3_nt: TGCGCCAGCAGCCAAGCCGGGACAGGGGATTCACCCCTCCACTTT; cdr3_aa: CASSQAGTGDSPLHF
clone_size: .; d_call: .; v_call: TRBV7-2; j_call: TRBJ2-1; cdr3_nt: TGTGCCAGCAGCTTAGCGGGGGGCGGGGGTGGTTCCTACAATGAGCAGTTCTTC; cdr3_aa: CASSLAGGGGGSYNEQFF
clone_size: .; d_call: .; v_call: TRBV28; j_call: TRBJ2-5; cdr3_nt: TGTGCCAGCAGTTTTTCCCCGGCACGTCAAGAGACCCAGTACTTC; cdr3_aa: CASSFSPARQETQYF
clone_size: .; d_call: .; v_call: TRBV2; j_call: TRBJ2-5; cdr3_nt: TGTGCCAGCAGTGAGCGGGAAATGTGGGAGACCCAGTACTTC; cdr3_aa: CASSEREMWETQYF
clone_size: few; d_call: TRBD2; v_call: TRBV20-1; j_call: TRBJ2-3; cdr3_nt: TGCAGTGCTAGCGGACTAGCGGGAGGGCCGAACGTCGATACGCAGTATTTT; cdr3_aa: CSASGLAGGPNVDTQYF
clone_size: few; d_call: TRBD2; v_call: TRBV7-9; j_call: TRBJ2-3; cdr3_nt: TGTGCCAGCAGCTTAATGCGGGAGAATTGGGATACGCAGTATTTT; cdr3_aa: CASSLMRENWDTQYF
clone_size: many; d_call: .; v_call: TRBV20-1; j_call: TRBJ2-1; cdr3_nt: TGCAGTGCTAGAGATCAGGGGACCGGCTTCTACAATGAGCAGTTCTTC; cdr3_aa: CSARDQGTGFYNEQFF
clone_size: .; d_call: TRBD2; v_call: TRBV12-3/TRBV12-4; j_call: TRBJ2-7; cdr3_nt: TGTGCCAGCAGTTTAGAGGGATTGCGGGAGGGGCACGAGCAGTACTTC; cdr3_aa: CASSLEGLREGHEQYF
clone_size: once; d_call: TRBD2; v_call: TRBV5-1; j_call: TRBJ2-7; cdr3_nt: TGCGCCAGCAGCTCCTCAGGCTCACTAGCGGGAACATATCAACCCTACGAGCAGTACTTC; cdr3_aa: CASSSSGSLAGTYQPYEQYF
clone_size: few; d_call: TRBD2; v_call: TRBV12-3/TRBV12-4; j_call: TRBJ2-5; cdr3_nt: TGTGCCAGCAGTTCGCTAGCGGGAGAAGAGACCCAGTACTTC; cdr3_aa: CASSSLAGEETQYF
clone_size: many; d_call: .; v_call: TRBV20-1; j_call: TRBJ2-7; cdr3_nt: TGCAGTGCTAGAGATCTAACCGGGGGCCTCTACGAGCAGTACTTC; cdr3_aa: CSARDLTGGLYEQYF
clone_size: few; d_call: TRBD1; v_call: TRBV5-1; j_call: TRBJ1-4; cdr3_nt: TGCGCCAGCGGAATCGTAGGGGGCGGTGAAAAACTGTTTTTT; cdr3_aa: CASGIVGGGEKLFF
clone_size: many; d_call: .; v_call: TRBV10-3; j_call: TRBJ2-3; cdr3_nt: TGTGCCATCAGTGAGTCGACCAGCGGTAGCACAGATACGCAGTATTTT; cdr3_aa: CAISESTSGSTDTQYF
clone_size: few; d_call: .; v_call: TRBV7-9; j_call: TRBJ1-2; cdr3_nt: TGTGCCAGCAGCTCGTCGGTCGGAAGCTACACCTTC; cdr3_aa: CASSSSVGSYTF
clone_size: .; d_call: TRBD2; v_call: TRBV4-2; j_call: TRBJ2-1; cdr3_nt: TGTGCCAGCAGCCAAGAGAGCATTTGGACTAGCTTGAATGAGCAGTTCTTC; cdr3_aa: CASSQESIWTSLNEQFF
clone_size: once; d_call: .; v_call: TRBV25-1; j_call: TRBJ2-1; cdr3_nt: TGTGCCACCAGGGGCCCTGAAGAGGGGGTTTACAATGAGCAGTTCTTC; cdr3_aa: CATRGPEEGVYNEQFF
clone_size: .; d_call: TRBD1; v_call: TRBV4-3; j_call: TRBJ1-1; cdr3_nt: TGCGCCAGCGGGGAACAGACAGGGGGCCAGAACACTGAAGCTTTCTTT; cdr3_aa: CASGEQTGGQNTEAFF
clone_size: many; d_call: TRBD2; v_call: TRBV4-3; j_call: TRBJ2-3; cdr3_nt: TGCGCCAGCAGCCAAAGCGGGGTAGGCACAGATACGCAGTATTTT; cdr3_aa: CASSQSGVGTDTQYF
clone_size: .; d_call: TRBD2; v_call: TRBV10-3; j_call: TRBJ2-7; cdr3_nt: TGTGCCATCGGGGGACTAGTATCCGAGCAGTACTTC; cdr3_aa: CAIGGLVSEQYF
clone_size: many; d_call: .; v_call: TRBV28; j_call: TRBJ1-5; cdr3_nt: TGTGCCAGCAGACTAATCAATCAGCCCCAGCATTTT; cdr3_aa: CASRLINQPQHF
clone_size: few; d_call: .; v_call: TRBV4-2; j_call: TRBJ2-7; cdr3_nt: TGTGCCAGCAGCCATCCCGGACTCGAGCAGTACTTC; cdr3_aa: CASSHPGLEQYF
clone_size: .; d_call: TRBD2; v_call: TRBV7-2; j_call: TRBJ2-1; cdr3_nt: TGTGCCAGCAGCTTAGGCGGGAGCGGGACCTACAATGAGCAGTTCTTC; cdr3_aa: CASSLGGSGTYNEQFF
clone_size: few; d_call: .; v_call: TRBV18; j_call: TRBJ2-4; cdr3_nt: TGTGCCAGCTCACCTTACGGGACCCCCCATGGCGGCATTCAGTACTTC; cdr3_aa: CASSPYGTPHGGIQYF
clone_size: many; d_call: .; v_call: TRBV6-2/TRBV6-3; j_call: TRBJ1-2; cdr3_nt: TGTGCCAGCACCCCACGCGAGGGTCGGGGTAACCTCTATGGCTACACCTTC; cdr3_aa: CASTPREGRGNLYGYTF
clone_size: many; d_call: .; v_call: TRBV10-3; j_call: TRBJ2-7; cdr3_nt: TGTGCCATCATGGCTGGGTACGAGCAGTACTTC; cdr3_aa: CAIMAGYEQYF
clone_size: few; d_call: .; v_call: TRBV5-1; j_call: TRBJ1-2; cdr3_nt: TGCGCCAGCACTGGACGGGGGGACTATGGCTACACCTTC; cdr3_aa: CASTGRGDYGYTF
clone_size: few; d_call: .; v_call: TRBV7-3; j_call: TRBJ1-5; cdr3_nt: TGTGCCAGCAGCTTCGACTGGGGCGAGCCCCAGCATTTT; cdr3_aa: CASSFDWGEPQHF
clone_size: .; d_call: TRBD2; v_call: TRBV7-2; j_call: TRBJ2-5; cdr3_nt: TGTGCCAGCAGCTTAGTGGGACTAGGGGAGACCCAGTACTTC; cdr3_aa: CASSLVGLGETQYF
clone_size: few; d_call: .; v_call: TRBV7-3; j_call: TRBJ2-1; cdr3_nt: TGTGCCAGCAGCTTCTCGACCCCAGGCGGTGAGCAGTTCTTC; cdr3_aa: CASSFSTPGGEQFF
clone_size: many; d_call: .; v_call: TRBV28; j_call: TRBJ2-5; cdr3_nt: TGTGCCAGCAGTCAAGAGACCCAGTACTTC; cdr3_aa: CASSQETQYF